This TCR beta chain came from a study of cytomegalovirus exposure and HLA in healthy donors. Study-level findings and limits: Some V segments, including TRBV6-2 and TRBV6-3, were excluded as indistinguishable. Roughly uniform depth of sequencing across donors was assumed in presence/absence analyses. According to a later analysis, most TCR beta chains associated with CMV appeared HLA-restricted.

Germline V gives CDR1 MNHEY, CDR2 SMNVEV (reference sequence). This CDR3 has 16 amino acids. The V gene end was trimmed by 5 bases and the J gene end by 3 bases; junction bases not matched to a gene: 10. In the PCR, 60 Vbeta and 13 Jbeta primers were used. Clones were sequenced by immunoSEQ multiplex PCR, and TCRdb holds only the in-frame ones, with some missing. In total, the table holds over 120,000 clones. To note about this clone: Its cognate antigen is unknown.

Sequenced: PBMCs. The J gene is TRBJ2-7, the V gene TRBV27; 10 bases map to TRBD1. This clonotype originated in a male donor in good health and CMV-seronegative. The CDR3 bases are TGTGCCAGCAGTGGGGTGTTAAGGACAGGGGGCTACGAGCAGTACTTC. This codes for CASSGVLRTGGYEQYF.